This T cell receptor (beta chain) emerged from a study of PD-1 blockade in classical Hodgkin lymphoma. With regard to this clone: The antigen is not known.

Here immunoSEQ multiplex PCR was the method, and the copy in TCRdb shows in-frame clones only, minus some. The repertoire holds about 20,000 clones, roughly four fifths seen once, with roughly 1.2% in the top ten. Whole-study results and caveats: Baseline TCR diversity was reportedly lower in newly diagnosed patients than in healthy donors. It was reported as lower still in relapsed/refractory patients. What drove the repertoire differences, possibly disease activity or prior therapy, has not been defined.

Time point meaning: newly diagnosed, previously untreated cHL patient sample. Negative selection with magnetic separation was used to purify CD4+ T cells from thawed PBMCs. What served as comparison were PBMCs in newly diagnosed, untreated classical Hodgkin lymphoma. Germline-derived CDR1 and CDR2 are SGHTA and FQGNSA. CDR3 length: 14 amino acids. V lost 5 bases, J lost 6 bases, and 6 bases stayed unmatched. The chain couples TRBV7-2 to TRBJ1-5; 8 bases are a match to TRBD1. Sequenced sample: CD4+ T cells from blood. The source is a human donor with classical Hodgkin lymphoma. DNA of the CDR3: TGTGCCAGCAGCCATGACAGGGGTGGTCAGCCCCAGCATTTT. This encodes CASSHDRGGQPQHF.